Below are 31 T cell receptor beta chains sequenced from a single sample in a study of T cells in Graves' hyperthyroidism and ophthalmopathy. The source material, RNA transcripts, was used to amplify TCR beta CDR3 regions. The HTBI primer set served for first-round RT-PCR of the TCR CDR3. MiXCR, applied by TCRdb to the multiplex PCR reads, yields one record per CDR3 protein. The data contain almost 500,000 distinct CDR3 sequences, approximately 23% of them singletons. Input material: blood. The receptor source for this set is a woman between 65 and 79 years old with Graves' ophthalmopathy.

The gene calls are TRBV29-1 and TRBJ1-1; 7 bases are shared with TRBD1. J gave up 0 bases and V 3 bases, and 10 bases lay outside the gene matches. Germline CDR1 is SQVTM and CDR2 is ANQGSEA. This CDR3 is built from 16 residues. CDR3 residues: CSVDLPGQALNTEAFF. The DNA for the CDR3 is TGCAGCGTTGACCTTCCTGGACAGGCCCTGAACACTGAAGCTTTCTTT.

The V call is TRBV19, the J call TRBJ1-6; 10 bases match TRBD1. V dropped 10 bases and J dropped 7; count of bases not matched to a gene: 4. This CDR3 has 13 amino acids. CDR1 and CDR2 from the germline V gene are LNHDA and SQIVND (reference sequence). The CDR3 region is CATRGQGNSPLHF. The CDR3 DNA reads TGTGCCACGAGGGGACAGGGGAATTCACCCCTCCACTTT.

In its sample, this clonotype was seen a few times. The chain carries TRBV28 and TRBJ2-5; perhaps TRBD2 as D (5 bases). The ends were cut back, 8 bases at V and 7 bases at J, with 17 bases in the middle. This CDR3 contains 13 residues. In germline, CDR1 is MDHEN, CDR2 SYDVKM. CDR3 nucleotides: TGTGCCAGCTCACCACCGAGGGCTGGGACCCAGTACTTC. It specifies CASSPPRAGTQYF.

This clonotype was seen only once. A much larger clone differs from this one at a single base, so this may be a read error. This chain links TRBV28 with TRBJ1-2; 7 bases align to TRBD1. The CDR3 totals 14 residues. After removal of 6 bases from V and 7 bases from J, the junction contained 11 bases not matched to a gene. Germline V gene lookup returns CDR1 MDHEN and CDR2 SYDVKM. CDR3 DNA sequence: TGTGCCAGCAGGTCACGACAGGGTTTGGGTGGCTACACCTTC. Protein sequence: CASRSRQGLGGYTF.

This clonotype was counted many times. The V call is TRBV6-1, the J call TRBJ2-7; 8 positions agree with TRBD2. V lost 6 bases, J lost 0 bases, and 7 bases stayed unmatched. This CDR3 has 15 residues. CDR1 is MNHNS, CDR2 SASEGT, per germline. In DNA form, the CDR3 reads TGTGCCAGCAGCTTAGCGGGGAGAAGCTCCTACGAGCAGTACTTC. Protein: CASSLAGRSSYEQYF.

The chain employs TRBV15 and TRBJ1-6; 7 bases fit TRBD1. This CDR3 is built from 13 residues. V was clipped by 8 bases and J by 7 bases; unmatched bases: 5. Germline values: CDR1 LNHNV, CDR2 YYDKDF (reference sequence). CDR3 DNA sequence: TGTGCCACCTCGGGGACAGCCAATTCACCCCTCCACTTT. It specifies CATSGTANSPLHF.

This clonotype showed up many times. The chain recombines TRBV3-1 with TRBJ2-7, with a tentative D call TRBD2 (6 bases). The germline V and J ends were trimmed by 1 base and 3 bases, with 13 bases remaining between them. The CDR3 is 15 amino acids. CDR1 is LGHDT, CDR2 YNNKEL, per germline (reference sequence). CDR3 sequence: CASSQVVGGGYEQYF. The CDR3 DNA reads TGTGCCAGCAGCCAAGTCGTCGGGGGAGGCTACGAGCAGTACTTC.

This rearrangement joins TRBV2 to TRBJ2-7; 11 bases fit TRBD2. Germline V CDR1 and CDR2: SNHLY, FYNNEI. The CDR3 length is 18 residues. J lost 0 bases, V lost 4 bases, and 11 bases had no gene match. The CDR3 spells CASSAGLAERTHSYEQYF. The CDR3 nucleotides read TGTGCCAGCAGTGCGGGACTAGCGGAAAGAACCCACTCCTACGAGCAGTACTTC.

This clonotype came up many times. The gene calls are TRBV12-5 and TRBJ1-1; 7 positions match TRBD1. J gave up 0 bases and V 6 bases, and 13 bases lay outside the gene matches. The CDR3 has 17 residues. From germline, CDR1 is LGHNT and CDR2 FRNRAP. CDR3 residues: CASGLHKLGQMNTEAFF. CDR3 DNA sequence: TGTGCTAGTGGCCTTCATAAACTGGGACAGATGAACACTGAAGCTTTCTTT. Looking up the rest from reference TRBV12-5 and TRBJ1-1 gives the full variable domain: DARVTQTPRHKVTEMGQEVTMRCQPILGHNTVFWYRQTMMQGLELLAYFRNRAPLDDSGMPKDRFSAEMPDATLATLKIQPSEPRDSAVYFCASGLHKLGQMNTEAFFGQGTRLTVV.

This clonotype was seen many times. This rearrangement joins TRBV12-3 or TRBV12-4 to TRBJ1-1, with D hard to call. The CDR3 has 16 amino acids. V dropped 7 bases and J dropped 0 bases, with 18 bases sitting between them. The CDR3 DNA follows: TGTGCCAGCAAGCCCCGAGAACTGGTCATGAACACTGAAGCTTTCTTT. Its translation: CASKPRELVMNTEAFF.

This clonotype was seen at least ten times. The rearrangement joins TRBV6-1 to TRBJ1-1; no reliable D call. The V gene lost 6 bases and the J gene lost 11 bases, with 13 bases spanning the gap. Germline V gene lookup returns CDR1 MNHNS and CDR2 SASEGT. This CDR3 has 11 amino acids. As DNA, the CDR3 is TGTGCCAGCAGATCGGGCTCCTCCGCTTTCTTT. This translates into CASRSGSSAFF.

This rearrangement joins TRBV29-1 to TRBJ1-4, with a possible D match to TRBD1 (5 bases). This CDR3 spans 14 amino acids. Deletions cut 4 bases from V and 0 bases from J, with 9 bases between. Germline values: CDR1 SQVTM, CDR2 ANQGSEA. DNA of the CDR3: TGCAGCGTTGCATCGGGGCCAACTAATGAAAAACTGTTTTTT. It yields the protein CSVASGPTNEKLFF. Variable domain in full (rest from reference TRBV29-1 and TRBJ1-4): SAVISQKPSRDICQRGTSLTIQCQVDSQVTMMFWYRQQPGQSLTLIATANQGSEATYESGFVIDKFPISRPNLTFSTLTVSNMSPEDSSIYLCSVASGPTNEKLFFGSGTQLSVL.

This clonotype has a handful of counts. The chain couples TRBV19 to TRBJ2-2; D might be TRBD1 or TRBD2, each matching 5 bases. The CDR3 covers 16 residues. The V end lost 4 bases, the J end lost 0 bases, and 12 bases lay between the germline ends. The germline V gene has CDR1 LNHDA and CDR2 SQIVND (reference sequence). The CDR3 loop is CASSKGERPNTGELFF. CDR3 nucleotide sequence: TGTGCCAGTAGTAAAGGGGAGAGGCCGAACACCGGGGAGCTGTTTTTT.

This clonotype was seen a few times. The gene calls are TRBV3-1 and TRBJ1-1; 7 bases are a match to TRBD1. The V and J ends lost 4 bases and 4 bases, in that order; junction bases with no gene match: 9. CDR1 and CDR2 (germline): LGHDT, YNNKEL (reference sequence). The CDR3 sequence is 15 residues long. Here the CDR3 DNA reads TGTGCCAGCAGCCTACCGACAGGGTTGGGCACTGAAGCTTTCTTT. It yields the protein CASSLPTGLGTEAFF.

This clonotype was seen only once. CDR3 nucleotide sequence: TGTGCCAGCAGGGAGGATATAGGGACAAGGAACACTGAAGCTTTCTTT. Protein product: CASREDIGTRNTEAFF. The chain employs TRBV6-2 or TRBV6-3 and TRBJ1-1, with D possibly being TRBD1 (6 bases). V lost 6 bases and J 1 base, leaving 18 bases between the germline ends. The CDR3 covers 16 residues. Per germline, CDR1 MNHEY and CDR2 SVGEGT.

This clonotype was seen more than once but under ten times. The CDR3 region has the DNA TGTGCCAGCAGCCAAGGTGGAGCCCGCACAGATACGCAGTATTTT. Protein sequence: CASSQGGARTDTQYF. The rearrangement uses TRBV14 and TRBJ2-3; no reliable D call. CDR1 is SGHDN and CDR2 is FVKESK in the germline V gene. This CDR3 has 15 amino acids. V gave up 1 base and J gave up 1 base, with 9 bases separating them.

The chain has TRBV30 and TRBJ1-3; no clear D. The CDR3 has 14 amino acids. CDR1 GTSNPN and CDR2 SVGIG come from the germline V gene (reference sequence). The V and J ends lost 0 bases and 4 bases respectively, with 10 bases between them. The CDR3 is CAWSVGVSGNTIYF. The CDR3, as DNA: TGTGCCTGGAGTGTCGGAGTGTCCGGAAACACCATATATTTT.

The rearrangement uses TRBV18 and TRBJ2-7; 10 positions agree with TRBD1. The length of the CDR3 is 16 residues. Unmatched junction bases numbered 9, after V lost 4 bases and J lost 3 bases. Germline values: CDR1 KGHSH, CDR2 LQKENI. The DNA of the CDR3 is TGTGCCAGCTCACACACCTTCGGGACAGGGGTCTACGAGCAGTACTTC. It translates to CASSHTFGTGVYEQYF.

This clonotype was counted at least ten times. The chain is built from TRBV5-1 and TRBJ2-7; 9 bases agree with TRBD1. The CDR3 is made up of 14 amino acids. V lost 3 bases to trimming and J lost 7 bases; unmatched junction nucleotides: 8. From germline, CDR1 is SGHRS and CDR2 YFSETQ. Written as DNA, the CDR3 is TGCGCCAGCAGCTGGCGGACAGGGGATGGTGAGCAGTACTTC. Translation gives CASSWRTGDGEQYF. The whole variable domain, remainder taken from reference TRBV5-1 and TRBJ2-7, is KAGVTQTPRYLIKTRGQQVTLSCSPISGHRSVSWYQQTPGQGLQFLFEYFSETQRNKGNFPGRFSGRQFSNSRSEMNVSTLELGDSALYLCASSWRTGDGEQYFGPGTRLTVT.

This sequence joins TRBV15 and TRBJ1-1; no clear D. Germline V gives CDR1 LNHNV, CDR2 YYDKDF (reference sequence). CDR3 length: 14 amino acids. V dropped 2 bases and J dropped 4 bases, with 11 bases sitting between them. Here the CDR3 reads CATSRPLSPTEAFF. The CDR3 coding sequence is TGTGCCACCAGCAGACCCCTTTCCCCCACTGAAGCTTTCTTT.

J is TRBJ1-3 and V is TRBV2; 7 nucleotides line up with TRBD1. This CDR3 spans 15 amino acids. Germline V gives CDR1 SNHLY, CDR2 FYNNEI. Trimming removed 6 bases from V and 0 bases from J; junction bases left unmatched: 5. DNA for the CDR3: TGTGCCAGCAGCGTTACAGGGGTCTCTGGAAACACCATATATTTT. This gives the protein CASSVTGVSGNTIYF.

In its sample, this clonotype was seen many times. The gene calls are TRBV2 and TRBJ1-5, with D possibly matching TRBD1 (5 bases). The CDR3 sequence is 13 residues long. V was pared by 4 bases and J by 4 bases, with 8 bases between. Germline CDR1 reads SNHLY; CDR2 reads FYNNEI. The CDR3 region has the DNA TGTGCCAGCAGTGGGGGGGTGAATCAGCCCCAGCATTTT. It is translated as CASSGGVNQPQHF.

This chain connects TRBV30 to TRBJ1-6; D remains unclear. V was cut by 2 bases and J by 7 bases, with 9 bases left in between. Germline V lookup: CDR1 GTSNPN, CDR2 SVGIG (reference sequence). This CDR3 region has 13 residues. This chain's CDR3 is CAWSQAANSPLHF. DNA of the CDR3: TGTGCCTGGAGTCAGGCCGCGAATTCACCCCTCCACTTT.

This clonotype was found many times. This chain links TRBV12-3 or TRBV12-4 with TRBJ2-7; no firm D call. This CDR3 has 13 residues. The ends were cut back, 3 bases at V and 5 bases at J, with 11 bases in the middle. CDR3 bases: TGTGCCAGCAGTTTTAATAGCTATAACGAGCAGTACTTC. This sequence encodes CASSFNSYNEQYF.

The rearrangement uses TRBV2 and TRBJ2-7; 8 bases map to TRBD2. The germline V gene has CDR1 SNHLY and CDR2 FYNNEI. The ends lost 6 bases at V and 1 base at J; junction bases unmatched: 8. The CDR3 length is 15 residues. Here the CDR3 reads CASRLSGGTSYEQYF. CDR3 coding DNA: TGTGCCAGCAGACTAAGCGGGGGCACGTCCTACGAGCAGTACTTC.

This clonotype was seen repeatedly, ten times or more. This chain's CDR3 is CASNRDRAYGYTF. The CDR3 coding sequence is TGTGCCAGCAATCGGGACCGGGCGTATGGCTACACCTTC. The chain carries TRBV28 and TRBJ1-2; D might be TRBD1 (5 bases). CDR3 length: 13 amino acids. CDR1 and CDR2 (germline): MDHEN, SYDVKM. Deletions cut 7 bases from V and 5 bases from J, with 14 bases between.

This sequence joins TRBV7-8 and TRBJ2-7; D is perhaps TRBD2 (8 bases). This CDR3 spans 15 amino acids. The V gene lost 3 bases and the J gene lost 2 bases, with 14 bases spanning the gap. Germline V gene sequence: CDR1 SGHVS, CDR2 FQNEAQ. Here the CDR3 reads CASSFGRDSTYEQYF. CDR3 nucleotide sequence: TGTGCCAGCAGCTTCGGGAGGGACAGTACCTACGAGCAGTACTTC.

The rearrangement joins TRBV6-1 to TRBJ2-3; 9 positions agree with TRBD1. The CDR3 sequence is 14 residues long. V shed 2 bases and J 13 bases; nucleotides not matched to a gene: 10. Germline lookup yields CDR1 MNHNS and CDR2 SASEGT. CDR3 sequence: CASSEQGQGAAKYF. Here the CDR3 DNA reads TGTGCCAGCAGTGAACAGGGACAGGGTGCCGCGAAGTATTTT.

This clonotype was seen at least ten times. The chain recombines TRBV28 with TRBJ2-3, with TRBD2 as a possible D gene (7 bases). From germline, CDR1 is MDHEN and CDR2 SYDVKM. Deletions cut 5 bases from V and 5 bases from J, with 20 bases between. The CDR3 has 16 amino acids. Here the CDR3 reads CASSDMGRGRIDTQYF. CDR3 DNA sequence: TGTGCCAGCAGTGATATGGGGCGGGGGCGGATAGATACGCAGTATTTT.

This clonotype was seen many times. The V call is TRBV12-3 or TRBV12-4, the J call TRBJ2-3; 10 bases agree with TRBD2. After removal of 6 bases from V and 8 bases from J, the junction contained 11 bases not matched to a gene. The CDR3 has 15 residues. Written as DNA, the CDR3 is TGTGCCAGCAGGAAAGCGGGAGGGCGGGGAGGTACGCAGTATTTT. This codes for CASRKAGGRGGTQYF.

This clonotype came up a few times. The CDR3 is CASSFWLNTEAFF. The DNA for the CDR3 is TGTGCCAGCAGTTTTTGGTTGAACACTGAAGCTTTCTTT. The rearrangement joins TRBV28 to TRBJ1-1; D gene uncertain. Deletions cut 3 bases from V and 0 bases from J, with 5 bases between. There are 13 residues in the CDR3. The germline gives CDR1 MDHEN, CDR2 SYDVKM.